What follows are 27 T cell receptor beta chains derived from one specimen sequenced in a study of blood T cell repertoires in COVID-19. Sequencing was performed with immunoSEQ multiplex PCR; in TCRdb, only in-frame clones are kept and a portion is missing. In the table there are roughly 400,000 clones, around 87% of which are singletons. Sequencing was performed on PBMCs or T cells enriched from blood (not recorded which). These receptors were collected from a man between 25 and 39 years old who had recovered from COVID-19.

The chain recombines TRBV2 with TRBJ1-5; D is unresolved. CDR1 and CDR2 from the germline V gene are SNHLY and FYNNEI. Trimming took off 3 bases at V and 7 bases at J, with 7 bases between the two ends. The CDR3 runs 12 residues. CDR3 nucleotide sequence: TGTGCCAGCAGTGATTCCGAGCAGCCCCAGCATTTT. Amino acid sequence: CASSDSEQPQHF.

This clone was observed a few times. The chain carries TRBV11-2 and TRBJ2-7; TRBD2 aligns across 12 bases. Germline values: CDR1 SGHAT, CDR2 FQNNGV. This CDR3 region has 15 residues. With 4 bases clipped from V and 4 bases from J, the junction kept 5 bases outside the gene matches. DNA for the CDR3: TGTGCCAGCAGCTCCCCGACTAGCGGGAGTTACGAGCAGTACTTC. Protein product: CASSSPTSGSYEQYF.

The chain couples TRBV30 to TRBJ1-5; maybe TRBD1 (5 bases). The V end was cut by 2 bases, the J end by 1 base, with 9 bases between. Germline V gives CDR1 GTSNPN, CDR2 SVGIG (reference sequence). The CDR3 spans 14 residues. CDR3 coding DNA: TGTGCCTGGAGTTCAGGGTCGAGCAATCAGCCCCAGCATTTT. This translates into CAWSSGSSNQPQHF.

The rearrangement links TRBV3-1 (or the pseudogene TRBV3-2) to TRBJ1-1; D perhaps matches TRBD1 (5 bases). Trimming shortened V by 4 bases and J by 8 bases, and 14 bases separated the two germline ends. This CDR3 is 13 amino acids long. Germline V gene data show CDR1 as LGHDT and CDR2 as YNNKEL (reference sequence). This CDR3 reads CASSLRTLAEAFF. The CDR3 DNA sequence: TGTGCCAGCAGCCTAAGGACACTAGCCGAAGCTTTCTTT.

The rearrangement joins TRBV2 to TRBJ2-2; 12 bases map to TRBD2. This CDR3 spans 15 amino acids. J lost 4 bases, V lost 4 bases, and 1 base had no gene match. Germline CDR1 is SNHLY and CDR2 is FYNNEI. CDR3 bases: TGTGCCAGCAGTGCACTAGCGGGAGGCACCGGGGAGCTGTTTTTT. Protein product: CASSALAGGTGELFF.

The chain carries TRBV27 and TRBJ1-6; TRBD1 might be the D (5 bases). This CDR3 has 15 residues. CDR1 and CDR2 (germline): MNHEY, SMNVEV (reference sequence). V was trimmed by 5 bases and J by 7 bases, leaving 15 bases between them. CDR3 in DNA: TGTGCCAGCAGTCATGCCAGGGAGGGAAATTCACCCCTCCACTTT. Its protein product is CASSHAREGNSPLHF.

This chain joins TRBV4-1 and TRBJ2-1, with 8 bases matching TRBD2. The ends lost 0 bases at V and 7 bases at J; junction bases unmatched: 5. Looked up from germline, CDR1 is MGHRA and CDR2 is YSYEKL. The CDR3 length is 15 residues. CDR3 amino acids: CASSQEESSGNEQFF. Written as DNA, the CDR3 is TGCGCCAGCAGCCAAGAGGAATCTAGCGGGAATGAGCAGTTCTTC.

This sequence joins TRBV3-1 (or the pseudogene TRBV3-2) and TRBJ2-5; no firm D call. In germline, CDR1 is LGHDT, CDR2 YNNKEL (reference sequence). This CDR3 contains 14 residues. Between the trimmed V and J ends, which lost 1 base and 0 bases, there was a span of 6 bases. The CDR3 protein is CASSQGYNQETQYF. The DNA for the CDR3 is TGTGCCAGCAGCCAAGGGTACAACCAAGAGACCCAGTACTTC.

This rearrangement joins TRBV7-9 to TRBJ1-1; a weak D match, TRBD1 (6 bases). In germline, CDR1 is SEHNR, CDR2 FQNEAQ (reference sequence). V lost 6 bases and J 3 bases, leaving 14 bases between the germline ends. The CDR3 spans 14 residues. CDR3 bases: TGTGCCAGCAGTCCCCAGGGGAGCTACACTGAAGCTTTCTTT. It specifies CASSPQGSYTEAFF.

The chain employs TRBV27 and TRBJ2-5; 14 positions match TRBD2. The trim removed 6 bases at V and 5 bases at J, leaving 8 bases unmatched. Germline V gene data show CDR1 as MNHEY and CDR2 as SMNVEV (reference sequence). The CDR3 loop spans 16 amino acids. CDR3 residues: CASRPGLAGVLETQYF. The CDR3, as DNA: TGTGCCAGCAGACCGGGACTAGCGGGGGTCCTCGAGACCCAGTACTTC.

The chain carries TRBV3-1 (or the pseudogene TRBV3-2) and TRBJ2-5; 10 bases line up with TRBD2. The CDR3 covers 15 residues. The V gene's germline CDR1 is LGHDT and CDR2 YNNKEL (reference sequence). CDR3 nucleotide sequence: TGTGCAACTCAGAGGGGGCTAGCGGGAGAAGAGACCCAGTACTTC. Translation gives CATQRGLAGEETQYF.

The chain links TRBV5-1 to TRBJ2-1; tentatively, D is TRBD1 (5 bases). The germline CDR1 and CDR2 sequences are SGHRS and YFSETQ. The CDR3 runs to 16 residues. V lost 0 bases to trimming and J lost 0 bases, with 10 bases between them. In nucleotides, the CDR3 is TGCGCCAGCAGCTTGGAAGGGGCCATCTCCTACAATGAGCAGTTCTTC. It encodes CASSLEGAISYNEQFF.

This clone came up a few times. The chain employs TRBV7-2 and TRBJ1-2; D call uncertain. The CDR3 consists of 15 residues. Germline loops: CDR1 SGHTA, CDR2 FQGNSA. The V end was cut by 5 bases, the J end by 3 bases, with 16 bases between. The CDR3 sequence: CASSPWARSHYGYTF. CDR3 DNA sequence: TGTGCCAGCAGCCCTTGGGCCCGATCGCACTATGGCTACACCTTC.

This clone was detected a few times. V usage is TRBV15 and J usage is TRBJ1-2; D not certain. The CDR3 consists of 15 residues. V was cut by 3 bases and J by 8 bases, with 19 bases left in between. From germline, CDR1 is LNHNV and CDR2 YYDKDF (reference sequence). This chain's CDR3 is CATSSRGLGQGGYTF. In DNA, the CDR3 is TGTGCCACCAGCAGTCGAGGGTTAGGTCAAGGGGGCTACACCTTC.

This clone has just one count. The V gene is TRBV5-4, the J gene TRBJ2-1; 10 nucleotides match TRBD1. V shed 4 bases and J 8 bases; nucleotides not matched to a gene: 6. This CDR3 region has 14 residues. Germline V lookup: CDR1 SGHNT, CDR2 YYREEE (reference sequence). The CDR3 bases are TGTGCCAGCAGCCAAGGGACAGGGGTGGATGAGCAGTTCTTC. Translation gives CASSQGTGVDEQFF. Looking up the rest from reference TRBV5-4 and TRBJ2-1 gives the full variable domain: ETGVTQSPTHLIKTRGQQVTLRCSSQSGHNTVSWYQQALGQGPQFIFQYYREEENGRGNFPPRFSGLQFPNYSSELNVNALELDDSALYLCASSQGTGVDEQFFGPGTRLTVL.

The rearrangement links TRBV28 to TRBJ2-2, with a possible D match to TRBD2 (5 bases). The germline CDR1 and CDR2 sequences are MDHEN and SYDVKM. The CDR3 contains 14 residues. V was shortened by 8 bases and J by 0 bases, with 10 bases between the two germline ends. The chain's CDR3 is CASLSGANTGELFF. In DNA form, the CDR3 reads TGTGCCAGCCTCAGCGGAGCGAACACCGGGGAGCTGTTTTTT. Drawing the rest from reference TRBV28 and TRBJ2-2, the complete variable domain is DVKVTQSSRYLVKRTGEKVFLECVQDMDHENMFWYRQDPGLGLRLIYFSYDVKMKEKGDIPEGYSVSREKKERFSLILESASTNQTSMYLCASLSGANTGELFFGEGSRLTVL.

The CDR3 loop is CASSFRQRPETQYF. The CDR3 DNA follows: TGTGCCAGCAGTTTCCGACAAAGGCCAGAGACCCAGTACTTC. The rearrangement joins TRBV27 to TRBJ2-5; D gene unclear. The V gene lost 3 bases and the J gene lost 4 bases, with 12 bases spanning the gap. Germline CDR1 is MNHEY and CDR2 is SMNVEV (reference sequence). This CDR3 is built from 14 residues.

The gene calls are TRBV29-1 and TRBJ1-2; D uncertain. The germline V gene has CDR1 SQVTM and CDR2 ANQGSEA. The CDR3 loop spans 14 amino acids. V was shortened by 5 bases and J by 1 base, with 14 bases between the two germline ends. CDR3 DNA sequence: TGCAGCGTTCCCAAGACTGAAGTTAACTATGGCTACACCTTC. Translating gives CSVPKTEVNYGYTF.

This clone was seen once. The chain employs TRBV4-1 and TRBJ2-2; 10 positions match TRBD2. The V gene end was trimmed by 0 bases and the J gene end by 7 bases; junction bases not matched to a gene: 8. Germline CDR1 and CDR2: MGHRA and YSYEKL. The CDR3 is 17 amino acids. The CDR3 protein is CASSQDPASGSHGELFF. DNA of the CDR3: TGCGCCAGCAGCCAAGATCCAGCTAGCGGGAGCCACGGGGAGCTGTTTTTT.

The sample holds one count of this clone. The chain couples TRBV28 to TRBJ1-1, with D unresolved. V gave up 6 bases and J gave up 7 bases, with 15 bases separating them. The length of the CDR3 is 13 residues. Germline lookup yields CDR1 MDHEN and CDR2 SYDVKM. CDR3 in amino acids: CASRGSPQYEAFF. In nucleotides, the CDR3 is TGTGCCAGCAGGGGCTCCCCCCAATATGAAGCTTTCTTT.

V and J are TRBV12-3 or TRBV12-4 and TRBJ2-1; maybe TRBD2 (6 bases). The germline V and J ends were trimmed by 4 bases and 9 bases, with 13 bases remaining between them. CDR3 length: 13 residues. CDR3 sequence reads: CASSSLPGGEQFF. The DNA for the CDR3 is TGTGCCAGCAGTTCACTGCCCGGGGGTGAGCAGTTCTTC.

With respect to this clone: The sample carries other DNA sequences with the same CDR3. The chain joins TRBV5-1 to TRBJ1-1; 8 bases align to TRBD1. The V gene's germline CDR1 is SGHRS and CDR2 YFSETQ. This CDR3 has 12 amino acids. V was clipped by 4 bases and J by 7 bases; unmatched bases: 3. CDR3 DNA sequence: TGCGCCAGCAGCCAAGACAGGGGTGAAGCTTTCTTT. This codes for CASSQDRGEAFF.

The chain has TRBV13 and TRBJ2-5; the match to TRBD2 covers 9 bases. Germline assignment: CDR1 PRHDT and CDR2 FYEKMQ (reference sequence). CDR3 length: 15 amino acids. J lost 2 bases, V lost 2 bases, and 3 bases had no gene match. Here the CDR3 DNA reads TGTGCCAGCAGCTTACGGACTAGCGAACAAGAGACCCAGTACTTC. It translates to CASSLRTSEQETQYF.

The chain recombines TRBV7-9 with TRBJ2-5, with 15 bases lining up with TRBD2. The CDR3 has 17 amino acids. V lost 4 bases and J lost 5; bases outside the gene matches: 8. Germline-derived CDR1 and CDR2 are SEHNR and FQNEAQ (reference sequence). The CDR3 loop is CASSSIVGLAGGETQYF. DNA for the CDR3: TGTGCCAGCAGCTCCATAGTCGGACTAGCGGGAGGGGAGACCCAGTACTTC.

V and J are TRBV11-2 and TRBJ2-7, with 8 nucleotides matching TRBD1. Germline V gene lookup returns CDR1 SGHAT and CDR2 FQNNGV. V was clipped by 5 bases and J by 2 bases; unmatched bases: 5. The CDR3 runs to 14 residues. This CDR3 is CASSQDRVTYEQYF. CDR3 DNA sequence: TGTGCCAGCAGCCAGGACAGGGTTACCTACGAGCAGTACTTC.

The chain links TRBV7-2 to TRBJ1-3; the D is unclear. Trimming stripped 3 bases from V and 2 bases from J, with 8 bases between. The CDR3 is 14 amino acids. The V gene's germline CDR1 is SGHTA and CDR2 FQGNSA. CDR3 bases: TGTGCCAGCAGCTTTACAGCTACTGGAAACACCATATATTTT. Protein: CASSFTATGNTIYF.

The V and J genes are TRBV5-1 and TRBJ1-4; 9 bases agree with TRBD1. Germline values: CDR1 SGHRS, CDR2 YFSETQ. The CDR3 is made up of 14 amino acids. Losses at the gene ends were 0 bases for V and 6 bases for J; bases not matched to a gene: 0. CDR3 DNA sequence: TGCGCCAGCAGCTTGGGGACAGGGGATGAAAAACTGTTTTTT. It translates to CASSLGTGDEKLFF.